This T cell receptor (beta chain) was recovered during a study of blood T cell repertoires in COVID-19. Study-level background: Some COVID-19 samples were acute and others convalescent; all came from the United States, Italy and Spain. In each case, the material was cDNA or gDNA derived from T cells, B-cell-depleted T cells, or PBMCs.

This clone turned up a few times. Authors' analysis steps: Amplifying reference gene primers gave estimates of nucleated cell counts. TCRdb's copy holds only in-frame clones and misses some; the assay was immunoSEQ multiplex PCR. Clone size and the V and J calls come from that table; the DNA yielded D and trimming. Of around 300,000 clones listed, about four fifths are singletons. The germline CDR1 and CDR2 sequences are MNHEY and SVGEGT. V was pared by 6 bases and J by 6 bases, with 9 bases of the junction left unmatched. The CDR3 contains 15 residues. The chain combines TRBV6-2 or TRBV6-3 with TRBJ1-5; 9 positions agree with TRBD1. This TCR came from a woman in her fifties or sixties who had recovered from COVID-19. Sequencing was done on a sample of peripheral blood. The CDR3 nucleotides read TGTGCCAGCAGCACAGACAGGGGGATATTTCAGCCCCAGCATTTT. Translation: CASSTDRGIFQPQHF.